The 24 T cell receptor beta chains listed next were all sequenced from one sample in a study of T cell repertoires in cytomegalovirus infection. These receptors lack a known antigen. TCRdb reanalysed the reads using MiXCR and keeps one entry per CDR3 protein. The sample holds around 900,000 distinct CDR3 sequences, 25% to 40% seen once. The sequenced sample was cultured CD8+ T cells from PBMCs, obtained from culture after CMV antigen stimulation. The receptors were gathered from a human donor in good health (CMV status not recorded). Some clones in this sample may be carry-over from other donors' samples.

V usage is TRBV10-3 and J usage is TRBJ1-2; D is unclear. Germline assignment: CDR1 ENHRY and CDR2 SYGVKD. The CDR3 extends over 14 amino acids. The V and J ends lost 10 bases and 4 bases respectively, with 19 bases between them. CDR3 residues: CATKGPALSYGYTF. DNA of the CDR3: TGTGCCACCAAGGGCCCCGCATTGAGCTATGGCTACACCTTC.

The gene calls are TRBV27 and TRBJ2-2; maybe TRBD2 (5 bases). V lost 9 bases and J lost 3, with 8 bases in between. CDR3 length: 12 residues. Looked up from germline, CDR1 is MNHEY and CDR2 is SMNVEV (reference sequence). CDR3 in amino acids: CASEGYTGELFF. In DNA form, the CDR3 reads TGTGCCAGTGAGGGATACACCGGGGAGCTGTTTTTT.

This clonotype turned up a few times. The chain couples TRBV12-3 or TRBV12-4 to TRBJ2-7, with D maybe TRBD1 (5 bases). The length of the CDR3 is 13 residues. Trimming left V 3 bases short and J 6 bases short, with 12 bases between. The CDR3 DNA follows: TGTGCCAGCAGTTTGGCAGGGATGATCGAGCAGTACTTC. Its protein is CASSLAGMIEQYF.

V gene TRBV27 combines with J gene TRBJ2-7, with 11 bases that match TRBD1. There are 16 residues in the CDR3. CDR1 MNHEY and CDR2 SMNVEV come from the germline V gene (reference sequence). The V and J ends lost 6 bases and 1 base, in that order; junction bases with no gene match: 8. DNA of the CDR3: TGTGCCAGCAGCCACGGGACAGGGGGGGCGTCCTACGAGCAGTACTTC. Its protein product is CASSHGTGGASYEQYF.

This chain connects TRBV20-1 to TRBJ2-1, with TRBD2 matching over 8 bases. Unmatched junction bases numbered 8, after V lost 3 bases and J lost 4 bases. This CDR3 region has 15 residues. The germline V gene has CDR1 DFQATT and CDR2 SNEGSKA (reference sequence). The CDR3 protein is CSASEWAGGYNEQFF. CDR3 nucleotide sequence: TGCAGTGCTAGCGAATGGGCGGGGGGATACAATGAGCAGTTCTTC.

This clonotype was found once. The chain is built from TRBV6-5 and TRBJ2-1; D is ambiguous. The length of the CDR3 is 13 residues. Germline assignment: CDR1 MNHEY and CDR2 SVGAGI. The germline V and J ends were trimmed by 0 bases and 5 bases, with 5 bases remaining between them. CDR3 bases: TGTGCCAGCAGTTACTCGAACGACAATGAGCAGTTCTTC. Protein sequence: CASSYSNDNEQFF.

The genes are TRBV2 and TRBJ2-2, with D hard to call. Germline CDR1 reads SNHLY; CDR2 reads FYNNEI. The V end was cut by 6 bases, the J end by 6 bases, with 8 bases between. CDR3 length: 12 amino acids. In DNA form, the CDR3 reads TGTGCCAGCAGCACCCCCGCCGGGGAGCTGTTTTTT. This translates into CASSTPAGELFF.

This clonotype was seen repeatedly, ten times or more. The V gene is TRBV7-9, the J gene TRBJ2-2; 7 bases are a match to TRBD1. With V trimmed by 4 bases and J by 1 base, 9 bases remained unmatched. The CDR3 length is 17 residues. Per the germline V gene, CDR1 is SEHNR and CDR2 is FQNEAQ (reference sequence). The CDR3 DNA reads TGTGCCAGCAGCTCACCCCGACAGGGCGGGAACACCGGGGAGCTGTTTTTT. Its translation is CASSSPRQGGNTGELFF.

This clonotype was detected once. The chain is built from TRBV5-1 and TRBJ2-1; 11 nucleotides line up with TRBD1. The germline CDR1 and CDR2 sequences are SGHRS and YFSETQ. After removal of 4 bases from V and 3 bases from J, the junction contained 6 bases not matched to a gene. This CDR3 region has 16 residues. CDR3 nucleotides: TGCGCCAGCAGCCCGGGACAGGGGGTATTCTACAATGAGCAGTTCTTC. Protein: CASSPGQGVFYNEQFF.

This clonotype was counted only a few times. The V call is TRBV10-3, the J call TRBJ2-3; TRBD2 is a possible D gene (7 bases). There are 16 residues in the CDR3. V dropped 2 bases and J dropped 4 bases, with 16 bases sitting between them. Looked up from germline, CDR1 is ENHRY and CDR2 is SYGVKD. CDR3 sequence reads: CAISEPGVRGPDTQYF. In DNA form, the CDR3 reads TGTGCCATCAGTGAGCCGGGAGTGCGGGGGCCAGATACGCAGTATTTT.

This sequence joins TRBV6-1 and TRBJ2-2; TRBD1 is a possible D gene (6 bases). The CDR3 loop spans 13 amino acids. Trimming took 5 bases from V and 8 from J, leaving 12 bases between them. CDR1 and CDR2 (germline): MNHNS, SASEGT. Here the CDR3 DNA reads TGTGCCAGCAGTCTATTACAGGGAGGGGAGCTGTTTTTT. Amino acids: CASSLLQGGELFF.

This clonotype was counted between two and nine times. The chain carries TRBV7-6 and TRBJ1-2; tentatively, D is TRBD1 (5 bases). V was clipped by 5 bases and J by 6 bases, with 16 bases between them. Germline V lookup: CDR1 SGHVS, CDR2 FNYEAQ. The CDR3 extends over 14 amino acids. The CDR3 sequence: CASSPLGHGDGYTF. CDR3 in DNA: TGTGCCAGCAGCCCCCTAGGACACGGGGATGGCTACACCTTC.

The CDR3 protein is CATSSLGQAYEQYF. As DNA, the CDR3 is TGTGCCACCAGCAGCCTCGGACAGGCCTACGAGCAGTACTTC. V usage is TRBV15 and J usage is TRBJ2-7, with 7 positions matching TRBD1. V gave up 3 bases and J gave up 2 bases; unmatched junction bases: 4. Germline lookup yields CDR1 LNHNV and CDR2 YYDKDF (reference sequence). The CDR3 is 14 amino acids.

The chain carries TRBV5-1 and TRBJ2-7, with D unresolved. This CDR3 has 14 amino acids. V gave up 0 bases and J gave up 5 bases, with 12 bases separating them. Germline assignment: CDR1 SGHRS and CDR2 YFSETQ. CDR3 sequence reads: CASSLVGWDDEQYF. The CDR3 DNA is TGCGCCAGCAGCTTGGTTGGTTGGGATGACGAGCAGTACTTC. The variable domain in full, completed from reference TRBV5-1 and TRBJ2-7, reads KAGVTQTPRYLIKTRGQQVTLSCSPISGHRSVSWYQQTPGQGLQFLFEYFSETQRNKGNFPGRFSGRQFSNSRSEMNVSTLELGDSALYLCASSLVGWDDEQYFGPGTRLTVT.

This chain joins TRBV7-9 and TRBJ1-4; D perhaps matches TRBD1 (6 bases). The CDR3 runs to 16 residues. Germline CDR1 is SEHNR and CDR2 is FQNEAQ (reference sequence). Trimming stripped 5 bases from V and 3 bases from J, with 16 bases between. In nucleotides, the CDR3 is TGTGCCAGCAGCCCCGAGTGGGGACACCCTAATGAAAAACTGTTTTTT. Protein sequence: CASSPEWGHPNEKLFF.

On this clonotype: One base away lies a much larger clone, so this may be a sequencing read error. The rearrangement joins TRBV7-8 to TRBJ2-3; D gene unclear. Trimming removed 5 bases at V and 0 bases at J, with 12 bases between. CDR1 SGHVS and CDR2 FQNEAQ come from the germline V gene. The CDR3 has 15 residues. The CDR3 here is CASSIRLESTDTQYF. CDR3 coding DNA: TGTGCCAGCAGCATAAGGCTGGAGAGCACAGATACGCAGTATTTT.

This clonotype appeared a few times. The chain employs TRBV20-1 and TRBJ2-7; D is possibly TRBD1 or TRBD2 (5 bases each). The CDR3 covers 12 residues. CDR1 is DFQATT, CDR2 SNEGSKA, per germline (reference sequence). Trimming shortened V by 3 bases and J by 4 bases, and 10 bases separated the two germline ends. The CDR3 region is CSASDWGYEQYF. CDR3 in DNA: TGCAGTGCTAGTGACTGGGGGTACGAGCAGTACTTC.

The rearrangement links TRBV7-8 to TRBJ1-1; D possibly corresponds to TRBD1 (5 bases). V lost 0 bases and J 0 bases, leaving 11 bases between the germline ends. The germline V gene encodes CDR1 SGHVS and CDR2 FQNEAQ. This CDR3 has 16 amino acids. The CDR3 loop is CASSLAGALMNTEAFF. The DNA for the CDR3 is TGTGCCAGCAGCTTAGCAGGGGCCCTCATGAACACTGAAGCTTTCTTT.

The V gene is TRBV7-2, the J gene TRBJ2-7; D perhaps matches TRBD2 (5 bases). The CDR3 is made up of 14 amino acids. V was shortened by 1 base and J by 2 bases, with 9 bases between the two germline ends. The germline CDR1 and CDR2 sequences are SGHTA and FQGNSA. The DNA of the CDR3 is TGTGCCAGCAGCTTAGAAATGGGAGCCTACGAGCAGTACTTC. Its translation is CASSLEMGAYEQYF.

Notes on this clonotype: A read error may explain this, as a much larger clone is one base away. The rearrangement joins TRBV12-3 or TRBV12-4 to TRBJ2-4; possibly TRBD1 for D (6 bases). This CDR3 is 16 amino acids long. CDR3 nucleotides: TGTGCCAACAGTTTTCCAACAGGGTCGGACAAAAACATTCAGTACTTC. As protein: CANSFPTGSDKNIQYF.

This clonotype was picked up a small number of times. The chain has TRBV20-1 and TRBJ2-4; D might be TRBD2 (6 bases). Germline CDR1 DFQATT, CDR2 SNEGSKA (reference sequence). The CDR3 length is 19 residues. Trimming left V 4 bases short and J 0 bases short, with 25 bases between. The CDR3 coding sequence is TGCAGTGCTAACCCGGGCTATGCGGGAAAGCTCCTAGCCAAAAACATTCAGTACTTC. As protein: CSANPGYAGKLLAKNIQYF.

V gene TRBV10-3 combines with J gene TRBJ2-3, with D possibly being TRBD1 or TRBD2 (5 bases each). This CDR3 contains 16 residues. V lost 4 bases and J lost 2, with 16 bases in between. Germline lookup yields CDR1 ENHRY and CDR2 SYGVKD. The CDR3 reads CAISGTGTSVTDTQYF. CDR3 nucleotide sequence: TGTGCCATCAGTGGGACCGGGACCTCCGTCACAGATACGCAGTATTTT.

The chain recombines TRBV6-5 with TRBJ2-7, with D perhaps matching TRBD2 (6 bases). Germline values: CDR1 MNHEY, CDR2 SVGAGI. V lost 6 bases and J lost 3, with 12 bases in between. The CDR3 consists of 13 residues. CDR3 protein: CASSRSGGYEQYV. CDR3 nucleotide sequence: TGTGCCAGCAGCCGCTCCGGGGGCTACGAGCAGTACGTC.

This sequence joins TRBV7-9 and TRBJ2-3; tentative D call: TRBD1 (5 bases). Between the trimmed V and J ends, which lost 5 bases and 4 bases, there was a span of 16 bases. This CDR3 is 15 amino acids long. CDR1 SEHNR and CDR2 FQNEAQ come from the germline V gene (reference sequence). Here the CDR3 reads CASSDTAGSPDTQYF. Here the CDR3 DNA reads TGTGCCAGCAGCGATACTGCAGGGTCCCCAGATACGCAGTATTTT. The entire variable domain, with the rest obtained from reference TRBV7-9 and TRBJ2-3, is as follows: DTGVSQNPRHKITKRGQNVTFRCDPISEHNRLYWYRQTLGQGPEFLTYFQNEAQLEKSRLLSDRFSAERPKGSFSTLEIQRTEQGDSAMYLCASSDTAGSPDTQYFGPGTRLTVL.